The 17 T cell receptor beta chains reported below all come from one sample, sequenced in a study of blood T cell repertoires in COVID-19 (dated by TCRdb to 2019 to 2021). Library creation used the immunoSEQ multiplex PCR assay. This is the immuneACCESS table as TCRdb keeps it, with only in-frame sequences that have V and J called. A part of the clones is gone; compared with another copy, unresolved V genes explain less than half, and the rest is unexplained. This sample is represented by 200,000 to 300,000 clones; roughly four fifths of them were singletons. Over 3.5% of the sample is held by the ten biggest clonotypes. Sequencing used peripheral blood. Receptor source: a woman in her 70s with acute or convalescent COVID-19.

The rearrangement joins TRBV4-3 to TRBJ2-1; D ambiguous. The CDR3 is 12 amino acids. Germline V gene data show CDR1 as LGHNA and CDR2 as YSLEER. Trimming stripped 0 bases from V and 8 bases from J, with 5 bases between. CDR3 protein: CASSQDFYEQFF. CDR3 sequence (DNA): TGCGCCAGCAGCCAAGATTTCTATGAGCAGTTCTTC.

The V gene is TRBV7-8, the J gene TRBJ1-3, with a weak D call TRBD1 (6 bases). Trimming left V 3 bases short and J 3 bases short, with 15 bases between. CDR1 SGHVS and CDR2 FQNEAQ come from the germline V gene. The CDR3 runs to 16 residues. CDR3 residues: CASSFGSTGLGNTIYF. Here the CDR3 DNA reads TGTGCCAGCAGCTTTGGAAGTACAGGGCTTGGAAACACCATATATTTT. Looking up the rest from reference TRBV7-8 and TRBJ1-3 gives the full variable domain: GAGVSQSPRYKVAKRGQDVALRCDPISGHVSLFWYQQALGQGPEFLTYFQNEAQLDKSGLPSDRFFAERPEGSVSTLKIQRTQQEDSAVYLCASSFGSTGLGNTIYFGEGSWLTVV.

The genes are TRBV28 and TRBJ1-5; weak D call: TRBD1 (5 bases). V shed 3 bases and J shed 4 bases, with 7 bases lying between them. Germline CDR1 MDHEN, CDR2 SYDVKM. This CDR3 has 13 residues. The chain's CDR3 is CASSFQGNQPQHF. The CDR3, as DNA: TGTGCCAGCAGTTTTCAGGGAAATCAGCCCCAGCATTTT.

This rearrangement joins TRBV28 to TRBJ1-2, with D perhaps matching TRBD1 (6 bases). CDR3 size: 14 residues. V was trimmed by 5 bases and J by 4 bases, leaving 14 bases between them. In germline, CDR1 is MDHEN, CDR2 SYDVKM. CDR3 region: CASSTGPEPYGYTF. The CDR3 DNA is TGTGCCAGCAGTACAGGGCCAGAACCCTATGGCTACACCTTC.

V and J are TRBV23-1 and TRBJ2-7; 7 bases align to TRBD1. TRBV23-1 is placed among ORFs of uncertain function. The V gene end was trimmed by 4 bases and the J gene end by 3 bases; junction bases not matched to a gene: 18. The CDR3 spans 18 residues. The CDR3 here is CASSLALLDRETNYEQYF. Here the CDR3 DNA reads TGCGCCAGCAGTCTAGCCTTACTTGACAGGGAGACTAACTACGAGCAGTACTTC.

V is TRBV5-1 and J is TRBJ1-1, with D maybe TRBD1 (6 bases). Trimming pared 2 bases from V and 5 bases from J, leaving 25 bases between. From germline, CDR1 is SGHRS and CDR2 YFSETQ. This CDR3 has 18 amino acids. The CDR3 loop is CASSFGTWGGQSRTEAFF. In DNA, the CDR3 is TGCGCCAGCAGCTTTGGTACCTGGGGGGGGCAAAGTCGAACTGAAGCTTTCTTT. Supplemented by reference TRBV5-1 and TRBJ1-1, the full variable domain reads KAGVTQTPRYLIKTRGQQVTLSCSPISGHRSVSWYQQTPGQGLQFLFEYFSETQRNKGNFPGRFSGRQFSNSRSEMNVSTLELGDSALYLCASSFGTWGGQSRTEAFFGQGTRLTVV.

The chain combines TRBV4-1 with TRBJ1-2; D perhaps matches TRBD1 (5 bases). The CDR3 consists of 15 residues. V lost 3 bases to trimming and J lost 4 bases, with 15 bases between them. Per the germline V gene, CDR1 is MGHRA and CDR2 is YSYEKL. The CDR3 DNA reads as TGCGCCAGCAGCCAGGCTCCGGGACTGCCCTATGGCTACACCTTC. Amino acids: CASSQAPGLPYGYTF.

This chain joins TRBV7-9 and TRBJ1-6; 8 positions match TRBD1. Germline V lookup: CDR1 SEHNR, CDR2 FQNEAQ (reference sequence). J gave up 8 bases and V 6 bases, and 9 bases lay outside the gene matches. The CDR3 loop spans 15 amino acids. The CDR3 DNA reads TGTGCCAGCAGTGGGGACAGGCGTTTGGATTCACCCCTCCACTTT. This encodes CASSGDRRLDSPLHF.

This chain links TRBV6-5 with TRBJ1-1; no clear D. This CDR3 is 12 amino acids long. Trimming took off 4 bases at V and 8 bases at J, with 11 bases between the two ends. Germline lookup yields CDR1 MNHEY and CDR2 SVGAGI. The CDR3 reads CASSLNRVEAFF. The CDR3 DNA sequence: TGTGCCAGCAGTTTAAACCGGGTGGAAGCTTTCTTT.

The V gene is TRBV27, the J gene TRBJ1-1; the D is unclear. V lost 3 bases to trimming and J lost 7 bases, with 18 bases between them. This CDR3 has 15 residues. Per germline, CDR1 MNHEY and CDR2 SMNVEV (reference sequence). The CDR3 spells CASSLEKGGIGEAFF. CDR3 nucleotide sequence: TGTGCCAGCAGTTTGGAGAAAGGAGGGATCGGTGAAGCTTTCTTT.

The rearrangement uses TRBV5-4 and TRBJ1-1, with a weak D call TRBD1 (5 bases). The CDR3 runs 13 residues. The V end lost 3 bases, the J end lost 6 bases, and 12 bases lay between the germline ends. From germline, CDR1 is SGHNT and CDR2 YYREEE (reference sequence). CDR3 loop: CASSSDSKAEAFF. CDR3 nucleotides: TGTGCCAGCAGCTCTGACAGTAAGGCTGAAGCTTTCTTT.

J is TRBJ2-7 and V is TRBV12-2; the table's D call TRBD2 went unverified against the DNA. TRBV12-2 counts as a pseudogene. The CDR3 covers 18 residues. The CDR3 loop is CASRLPRAGREPSYEQYF. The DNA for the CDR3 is TGTGCAAGTCGCTTACCAAGGGCGGGCAGAGAACCCTCCTACGAGCAGTACTTC.

The CDR3 nucleotides are TGTGCCACCAGTGATTACTCGGGAGATGGCTACACCTTC. Encoded protein: CATSDYSGDGYTF. This chain uses TRBV24-1 with TRBJ1-2, with D unclear. The CDR3 covers 13 residues. The ends were cut back, 2 bases at V and 6 bases at J, with 9 bases in the middle. CDR1 is KGHDR and CDR2 is SFDVKD in the germline V gene.

The CDR3 sequence is CASSLGLAEFYEQYF. CDR3 bases: TGTGCCAGCAGCTTGGGACTAGCGGAATTCTACGAGCAGTACTTC. This chain links TRBV5-4 with TRBJ2-7; 9 nucleotides agree with TRBD2. Trimming cost V 0 bases and J 3 bases; bases outside gene matches: 4. This CDR3 contains 15 residues. Germline CDR1 reads SGHNT; CDR2 reads YYREEE (reference sequence). Using reference TRBV5-4 and TRBJ2-7 for the parts outside the CDR3, the full variable domain is ETGVTQSPTHLIKTRGQQVTLRCSSQSGHNTVSWYQQALGQGPQFIFQYYREEENGRGNFPPRFSGLQFPNYSSELNVNALELDDSALYLCASSLGLAEFYEQYFGPGTRLTVT.

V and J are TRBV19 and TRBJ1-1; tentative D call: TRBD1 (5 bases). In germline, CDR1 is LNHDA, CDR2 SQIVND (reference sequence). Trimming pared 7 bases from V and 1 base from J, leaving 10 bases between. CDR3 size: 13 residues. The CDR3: CASTPGQNTEAFF. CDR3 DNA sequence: TGTGCCAGTACGCCAGGACAGAACACTGAAGCTTTCTTT. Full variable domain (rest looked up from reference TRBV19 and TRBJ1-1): DGGITQSPKYLFRKEGQNVTLSCEQNLNHDAMYWYRQDPGQGLRLIYYSQIVNDFQKGDIAEGYSVSREKKESFPLTVTSAQKNPTAFYLCASTPGQNTEAFFGQGTRLTVV.

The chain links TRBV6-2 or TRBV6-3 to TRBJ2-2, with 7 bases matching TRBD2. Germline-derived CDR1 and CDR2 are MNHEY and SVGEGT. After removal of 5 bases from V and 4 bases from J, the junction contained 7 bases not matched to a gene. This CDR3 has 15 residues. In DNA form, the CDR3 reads TGTGCCAGCAGTGGGCCAGCGGGGATCACCGGGGAGCTGTTTTTT. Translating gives CASSGPAGITGELFF.

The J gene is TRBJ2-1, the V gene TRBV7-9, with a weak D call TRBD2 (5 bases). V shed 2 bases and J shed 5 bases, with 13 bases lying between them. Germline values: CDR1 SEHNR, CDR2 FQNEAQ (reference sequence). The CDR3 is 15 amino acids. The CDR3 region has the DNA TGTGCCAGCAGCTTATTCTCTTCCGGGGACAATGAGCAGTTCTTC. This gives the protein CASSLFSSGDNEQFF.